Sequencing of this T cell receptor beta chain was carried out in a study of Ad26.COV2.S vaccination and SARS-CoV-2 variants. Here immunoSEQ multiplex PCR was the method, and the copy in TCRdb shows in-frame clones only, minus some. The data show 380,000 or so clones, approximately 83% seen once. Trimming at V came to 4 bases and at J to 9 bases, leaving 6 bases not matched to a gene. The CDR3 is made up of 14 amino acids. CDR1 SNHLY and CDR2 FYNNEI come from the germline V gene. The treatment here: some 20 received Ad26.COV2.S at low or high dose, single or two shots; about five received placebo; per-sample allocation not given. Each sample was drawn 63 days after the first injection (of vaccine or placebo).

The chain couples TRBV2 to TRBJ1-6; 7 bases match TRBD1. The specimen was peripheral blood, collected in a trial of Ad26.COV2.S vaccine versus placebo. The TCR comes from a person between 18 and 60 years old who received the Ad26.COV2.S COVID-19 vaccine or a placebo. CDR3 in DNA: TGTGCCAGCAGTGGGAGCCAGGGGGGTTCACCCCTCCACTTT. Residues: CASSGSQGGSPLHF.